This TCR beta chain was found in a study of T and B cells in COVID-19 patients. Across the whole study: At median age roughly 30 years, recovered patients were younger than active-infection patients at more than 65.

BIOMED2 TRB-A/B primer pools were used in multiplex TRB PCR. In TCRdb, the multiplex PCR reads were re-called with MiXCR into one record per CDR3 protein. The data contain some 10,000 distinct CDR3 sequences, about 31% of them singletons. From blood, about 240-500 ng of genomic DNA served as TRB template. Looked up from germline, CDR1 is SQVTM and CDR2 is ANQGSEA. V was pared by 4 bases and J by 6 bases, with 9 bases between. The CDR3 has 11 amino acids. This clonotype is classed as medium-sized. This TCR derives from a human donor who had recovered from COVID-19. The J gene is TRBJ1-2, the V gene TRBV29-1; the D gene is possibly TRBD1 (5 bases). The specimen sequenced was blood. The CDR3 sequence is CSVAGRNGYTF. CDR3 DNA: TGCAGCGTTGCAGGGCGAAATGGCTACACCTTC.